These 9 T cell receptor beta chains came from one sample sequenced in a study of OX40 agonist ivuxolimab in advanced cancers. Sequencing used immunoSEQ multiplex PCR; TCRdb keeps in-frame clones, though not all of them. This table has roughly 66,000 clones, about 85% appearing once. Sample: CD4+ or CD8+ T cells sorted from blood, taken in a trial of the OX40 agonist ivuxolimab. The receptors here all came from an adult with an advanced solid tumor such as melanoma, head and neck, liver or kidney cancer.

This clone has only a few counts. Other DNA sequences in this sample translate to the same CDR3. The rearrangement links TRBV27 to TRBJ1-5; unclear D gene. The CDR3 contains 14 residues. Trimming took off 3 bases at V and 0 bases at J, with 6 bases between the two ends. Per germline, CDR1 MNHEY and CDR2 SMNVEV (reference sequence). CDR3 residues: CASSLQLSNQPQHF. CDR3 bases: TGTGCCAGCAGTTTGCAGCTTAGCAATCAGCCCCAGCATTTT.

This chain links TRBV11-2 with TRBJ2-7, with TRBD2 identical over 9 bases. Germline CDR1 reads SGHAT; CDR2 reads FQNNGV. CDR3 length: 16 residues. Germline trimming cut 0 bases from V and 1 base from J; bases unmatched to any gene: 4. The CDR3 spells CASSLDITSGSYEQYF. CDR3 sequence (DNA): TGTGCCAGCAGCTTAGATATAACTAGCGGGTCCTACGAGCAGTACTTC.

The CDR3 region is CASSSRDRANEQYF. In DNA form, the CDR3 reads TGTGCCAGCAGCTCCCGGGACAGGGCAAACGAGCAGTACTTC. This chain connects TRBV7-2 to TRBJ2-7; 9 positions agree with TRBD1. With V trimmed by 4 bases and J by 5 bases, 6 bases remained unmatched. The CDR3 is made up of 14 amino acids. The germline gives CDR1 SGHTA, CDR2 FQGNSA.

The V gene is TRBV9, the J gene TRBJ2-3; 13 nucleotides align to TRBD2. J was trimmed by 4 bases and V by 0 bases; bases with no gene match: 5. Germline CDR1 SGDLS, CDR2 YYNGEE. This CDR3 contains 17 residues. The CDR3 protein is CASSVAELAGGADTQYF. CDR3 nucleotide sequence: TGTGCCAGCAGCGTAGCGGAACTAGCGGGGGGGGCAGATACGCAGTATTTT.

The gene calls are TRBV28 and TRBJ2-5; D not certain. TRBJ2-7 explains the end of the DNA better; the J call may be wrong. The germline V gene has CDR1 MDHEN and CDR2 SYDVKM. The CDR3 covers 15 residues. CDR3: CASSSLGVGTYEQYF. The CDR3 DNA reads TGTGCCAGCAGTTCCCTCGGAGTGGGCACCTACGAGCAGTACTTC.

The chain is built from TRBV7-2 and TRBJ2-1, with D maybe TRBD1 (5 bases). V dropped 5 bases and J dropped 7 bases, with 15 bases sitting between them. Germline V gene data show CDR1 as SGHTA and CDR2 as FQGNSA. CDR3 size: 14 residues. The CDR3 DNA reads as TGTGCCAGCAGCCCCTTGGGAAGGGGTAATGAGCAGTTCTTC. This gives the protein CASSPLGRGNEQFF.

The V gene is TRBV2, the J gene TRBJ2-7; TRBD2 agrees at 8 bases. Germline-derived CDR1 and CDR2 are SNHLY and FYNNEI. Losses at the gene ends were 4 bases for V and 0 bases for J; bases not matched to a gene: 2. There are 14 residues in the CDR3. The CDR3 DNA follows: TGTGCCAGCAGTGTGACTAGCGCCTCCTACGAGCAGTACTTC. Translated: CASSVTSASYEQYF.

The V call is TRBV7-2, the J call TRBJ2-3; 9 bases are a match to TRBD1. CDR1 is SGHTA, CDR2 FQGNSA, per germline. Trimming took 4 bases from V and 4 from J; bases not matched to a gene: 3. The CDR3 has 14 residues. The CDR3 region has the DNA TGTGCCAGCAGCTCTCGACAGGGGGCAGATACGCAGTATTTT. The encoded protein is CASSSRQGADTQYF.

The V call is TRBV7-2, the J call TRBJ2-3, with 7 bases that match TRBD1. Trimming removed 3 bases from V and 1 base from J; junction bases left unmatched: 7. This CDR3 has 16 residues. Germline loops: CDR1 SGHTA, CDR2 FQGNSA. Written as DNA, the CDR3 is TGTGCCAGCAGCTTTACCGGGACAGCCCGCACAGATACGCAGTATTTT. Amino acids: CASSFTGTARTDTQYF.